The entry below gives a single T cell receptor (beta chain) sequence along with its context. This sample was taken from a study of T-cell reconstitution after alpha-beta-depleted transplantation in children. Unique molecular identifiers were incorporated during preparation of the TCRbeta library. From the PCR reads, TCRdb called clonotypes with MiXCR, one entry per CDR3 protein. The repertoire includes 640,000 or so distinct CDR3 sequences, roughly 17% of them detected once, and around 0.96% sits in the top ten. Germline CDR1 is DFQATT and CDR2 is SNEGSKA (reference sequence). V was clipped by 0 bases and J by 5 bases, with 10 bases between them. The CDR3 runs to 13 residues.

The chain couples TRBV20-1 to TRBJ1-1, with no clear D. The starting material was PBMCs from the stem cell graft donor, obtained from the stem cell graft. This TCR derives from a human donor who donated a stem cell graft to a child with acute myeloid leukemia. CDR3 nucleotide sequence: TGCAGTGCTAGAGAAAGCCCCGGGACTGAAGCTTTCTTT. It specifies CSARESPGTEAFF.